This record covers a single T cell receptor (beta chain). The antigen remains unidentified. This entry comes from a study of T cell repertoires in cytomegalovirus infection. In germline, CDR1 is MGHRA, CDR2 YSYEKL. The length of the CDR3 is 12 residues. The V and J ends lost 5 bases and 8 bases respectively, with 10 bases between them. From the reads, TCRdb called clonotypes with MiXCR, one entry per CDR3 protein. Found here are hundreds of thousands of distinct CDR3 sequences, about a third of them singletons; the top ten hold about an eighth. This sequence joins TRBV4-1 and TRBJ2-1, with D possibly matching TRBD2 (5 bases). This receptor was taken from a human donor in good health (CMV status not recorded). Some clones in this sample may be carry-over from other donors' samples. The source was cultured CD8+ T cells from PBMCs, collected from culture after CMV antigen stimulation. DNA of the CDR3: TGCGCCAGCAGCGTAAGAGCGGATGAGCAGTTCTTC. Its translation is CASSVRADEQFF.